This T cell receptor (beta chain) was obtained from a study of blood T cell repertoires in COVID-19. The overall study: From the United States, Italy and Spain came samples of acute and convalescent COVID-19. Sources were T cells, B-cell-depleted T cells, or PBMCs; the material itself was cDNA or gDNA.

V lost 2 bases, J lost 1 base, and 11 bases lay in between. This CDR3 comprises 15 residues. The germline gives CDR1 LGHDT, CDR2 YNNKEL (reference sequence). Original analysis: Researchers report that nucleated cell counts were estimated from reference gene primer amplification. The table came from immunoSEQ multiplex PCR; TCRdb's copy has only in-frame clones and leaves some out. V and J calls and clone size are given by that table; D and trimming were obtained from the DNA. The repertoire holds about 83,000 clones, with around 87% as singletons. The chain is built from TRBV3-1 (or the pseudogene TRBV3-2) and TRBJ1-1; perhaps TRBD1 as D (6 bases). The sample taken for sequencing was peripheral blood. The sequence was obtained from a man older than 75 with active or convalescent COVID-19. The CDR3 DNA sequence: TGTGCCAGCAGCCAATCGTGGGGACAGAACACTGAAGCTTTCTTT. This translates into CASSQSWGQNTEAFF.